The 22 T cell receptor beta chains given below trace back to one sample, sequenced in a study of cytomegalovirus exposure and HLA in healthy donors. The primer mix had 60 Vbeta and 13 Jbeta primers. TCRdb keeps only in-frame clones here, not all; method: immunoSEQ multiplex PCR. Of about 120,000 clones in the sample, approximately 80% are singletons; the top ten hold about 10%. Input material: PBMCs. The receptors derive from a man aged 40-49 years in good health and CMV-seropositive.

The CDR3 reads CASGQLANYGYTF. The CDR3 DNA reads TGTGCCAGCGGACAGTTAGCTAACTATGGCTACACCTTC. This chain connects TRBV2 to TRBJ1-2, with D possibly being TRBD1 (6 bases). The CDR3 runs 13 residues. The germline V gene encodes CDR1 SNHLY and CDR2 FYNNEI. V lost 8 bases and J 0 bases, leaving 10 bases between the germline ends.

The CDR3 bases are TGTGCTAGTGGTTTCTCCGACAGGGGGCTTTCCTACGAGCAGTACTTC. Its translation: CASGFSDRGLSYEQYF. This rearrangement joins TRBV12-5 to TRBJ2-7; the match to TRBD1 covers 10 bases. With V trimmed by 3 bases and J by 1 base, 6 bases remained unmatched. The CDR3 contains 16 residues. Germline CDR1 and CDR2: LGHNT and FRNRAP.

The chain's CDR3 is CASRPQGKNTEAFF. Written as DNA, the CDR3 is TGTGCCAGCAGACCACAGGGTAAGAACACTGAAGCTTTCTTT. The rearrangement links TRBV6-6 to TRBJ1-1, with a possible D match to TRBD1 (6 bases). Between the trimmed V and J ends, which lost 6 bases and 1 base, there was a span of 12 bases. The CDR3 totals 14 residues. The germline gives CDR1 MNHNY, CDR2 SVGAGI (reference sequence).

The chain combines TRBV6-6 with TRBJ1-1, with 9 nucleotides matching TRBD1. With V trimmed by 5 bases and J by 2 bases, 9 bases remained unmatched. The CDR3 has 16 amino acids. Germline CDR1 reads MNHNY; CDR2 reads SVGAGI (reference sequence). CDR3 region: CASSTTGGASNTEAFF. In DNA, the CDR3 is TGTGCCAGCAGTACAACAGGGGGCGCAAGTAACACTGAAGCTTTCTTT.

This clone has only one observation. The chain combines TRBV19 with TRBJ1-3, with 10 bases fitting TRBD1. The V and J ends lost 6 bases and 1 base, in that order; junction bases with no gene match: 3. There are 15 residues in the CDR3. Germline V gene sequence: CDR1 LNHDA, CDR2 SQIVND (reference sequence). In DNA, the CDR3 is TGTGCCAGTAGCAGACAGGGGGCTTCTGGAAACACCATATATTTT. Amino acids: CASSRQGASGNTIYF.

CDR3 nucleotides: TGTGCCAGCAAGACAGGGATGAGTGGCTACACCTTC. Amino acids: CASKTGMSGYTF. The chain recombines TRBV6-1 with TRBJ1-2; 7 bases match TRBD1. The germline CDR1 and CDR2 sequences are MNHNS and SASEGT. CDR3 length: 12 amino acids. The trim removed 7 bases at V and 7 bases at J, leaving 6 bases unmatched.

The chain combines TRBV11-1 with TRBJ2-7, with 9 positions matching TRBD1. Per the germline V gene, CDR1 is SGHAT and CDR2 is FQDESV (reference sequence). The CDR3 contains 15 residues. V trimming: 1 base; J trimming: 3 bases; junction bases outside the gene matches: 4. The CDR3 reads CASSLGRDRVYEQYF. CDR3 sequence (DNA): TGTGCCAGCAGCTTAGGTCGGGACAGGGTCTACGAGCAGTACTTC.

This clone was counted a few times. The V call is TRBV7-9, the J call TRBJ2-3; D may be TRBD2 (5 bases). Looked up from germline, CDR1 is SEHNR and CDR2 is FQNEAQ (reference sequence). Deletions cut 5 bases from V and 0 bases from J, with 15 bases between. This CDR3 has 16 amino acids. The CDR3 loop is CASSLGLTGSTDTQYF. The CDR3 region has the DNA TGTGCCAGCAGCCTGGGCCTCACGGGGAGCACAGATACGCAGTATTTT. The whole variable domain, filled in from reference TRBV7-9 and TRBJ2-3, reads DTGVSQNPRHKITKRGQNVTFRCDPISEHNRLYWYRQTLGQGPEFLTYFQNEAQLEKSRLLSDRFSAERPKGSFSTLEIQRTEQGDSAMYLCASSLGLTGSTDTQYFGPGTRLTVL.

V usage is TRBV27 and J usage is TRBJ1-5; 12 nucleotides agree with TRBD1. CDR3 length equals 17 residues. Unmatched junction bases numbered 8, after V lost 2 bases and J lost 6 bases. The germline gives CDR1 MNHEY, CDR2 SMNVEV (reference sequence). CDR3 nucleotides: TGTGCCAGCAGTTTAACGGGACAGGGGGCCCGGGGTCAGCCCCAGCATTTT. Its protein product is CASSLTGQGARGQPQHF.

The gene calls are TRBV6-1 and TRBJ2-7, with TRBD1 identical over 7 bases. V shed 5 bases, J shed 3 bases, and the junction held 7 bases outside the gene matches. This CDR3 is built from 14 residues. Germline V gene lookup returns CDR1 MNHNS and CDR2 SASEGT. In DNA form, the CDR3 reads TGTGCCAGCAGTCGGACAGGAATTCGCTACGAGCAGTACTTC. It codes for CASSRTGIRYEQYF.

V is TRBV10-3 and J is TRBJ2-7; 12 bases align to TRBD1. Germline V gene sequence: CDR1 ENHRY, CDR2 SYGVKD. With 6 bases clipped from V and 4 bases from J, the junction kept 7 bases outside the gene matches. This CDR3 has 15 residues. CDR3 sequence: CAIRGAGQGAYEQYF. The CDR3 DNA sequence: TGTGCCATCAGAGGAGCGGGACAGGGGGCATACGAGCAGTACTTC.

Comments on this clone: The sample carries other DNA sequences with the same CDR3. Here the CDR3 reads CASSLGDRATLGMHTEQFF. CDR3 coding DNA: TGCGCCAGCAGCCTGGGGGACAGGGCCACCTTGGGGATGCACACTGAGCAGTTCTTC. This sequence joins TRBV5-1 and TRBJ2-1; 9 bases match TRBD1. Germline V gene lookup returns CDR1 SGHRS and CDR2 YFSETQ. With 4 bases clipped from V and 9 bases from J, the junction kept 23 bases outside the gene matches. The CDR3 sequence is 19 residues long.

This chain connects TRBV7-2 to TRBJ1-6, with D uncertain. V lost 6 bases and J 6 bases, leaving 18 bases between the germline ends. This CDR3 region has 16 residues. Looked up from germline, CDR1 is SGHTA and CDR2 is FQGNSA. CDR3 residues: CASRLMITAPNSPLHF. CDR3 bases: TGTGCCAGCAGATTAATGATTACAGCTCCTAATTCACCCCTCCACTTT.

This clone was seen only once. The chain recombines TRBV6-6 with TRBJ2-1; 8 positions match TRBD1. The CDR3 runs to 14 residues. Germline CDR1 MNHNY, CDR2 SVGAGI (reference sequence). J gave up 3 bases and V 6 bases, and 4 bases lay outside the gene matches. This CDR3 reads CASRDRAGYNEQFF. The CDR3 coding sequence is TGTGCCAGCAGGGACAGGGCTGGCTACAATGAGCAGTTCTTC.

The chain employs TRBV7-6 and TRBJ2-5, with 7 nucleotides matching TRBD2. The last part of the DNA fits TRBJ2-7 better; the J call may be wrong. Germline assignment: CDR1 SGHVS and CDR2 FNYEAQ. The CDR3 is made up of 14 amino acids. The CDR3 nucleotides are TGTGCCAGCAGCCGTACCTCGGGGGGCTACGAGCAGTACTTC. Protein sequence: CASSRTSGGYEQYF.

The V and J genes are TRBV30 and TRBJ2-1; 7 bases agree with TRBD2. CDR3 length: 14 residues. With 4 bases clipped from V and 3 bases from J, the junction kept 6 bases outside the gene matches. Germline lookup yields CDR1 GTSNPN and CDR2 SVGIG (reference sequence). This CDR3 is CAWTGLAVYNEQFF. CDR3 sequence (DNA): TGTGCCTGGACGGGGCTAGCGGTCTACAATGAGCAGTTCTTC.

This clone was seen only a few times. The chain uses TRBV5-1 and TRBJ2-5; D remains unclear. The CDR3 extends over 10 amino acids. Germline V CDR1 and CDR2: SGHRS, YFSETQ. V dropped 7 bases and J dropped 3 bases, with 4 bases sitting between them. As DNA, the CDR3 is TGCGCCAGCGGAGAAGAGACCCAGTACTTC. This translates into CASGEETQYF.

The chain carries TRBV7-6 and TRBJ2-7; the match to TRBD1 covers 9 bases. The CDR3 is 16 residues long. V shed 5 bases, J shed 4 bases, and the junction held 12 bases outside the gene matches. Germline assignment: CDR1 SGHVS and CDR2 FNYEAQ. The CDR3 DNA reads as TGTGCCAGCAGCCGCCCTCGACCGGGACAGGGTTACGAGCAGTACTTC. Translating it yields CASSRPRPGQGYEQYF.

Turning to this clone: One junction end disagrees with the germline gene, perhaps due to a read error. This rearrangement joins TRBV4-1 to TRBJ2-4; D is possibly TRBD1 (5 bases). The germline CDR1 and CDR2 sequences are MGHRA and YSYEKL. This CDR3 region has 12 residues. Here the CDR3 DNA reads TGCGCCAGCAGCCACCTACCAGGGCCCTTGGACTTC. Its protein product is CASSHLPGPLDF.

This chain uses TRBV4-1 with TRBJ2-3, with 8 positions matching TRBD1. The germline gives CDR1 MGHRA, CDR2 YSYEKL. The CDR3 contains 16 residues. The ends lost 0 bases at V and 1 base at J; junction bases unmatched: 3. The CDR3 loop reads CASSQDPGQGTDTQYF. The CDR3 DNA reads as TGCGCCAGCAGCCAAGATCCGGGACAGGGCACAGATACGCAGTATTTT.

The chain has TRBV5-1 and TRBJ2-7; a possible D gene is TRBD1 (6 bases). The V gene's germline CDR1 is SGHRS and CDR2 YFSETQ. V was pared by 2 bases and J by 0 bases, with 9 bases between. This CDR3 has 14 amino acids. As DNA, the CDR3 is TGCGCCAGCAGCTTCGACAGGAACTCCTACGAGCAGTACTTC. It is translated as CASSFDRNSYEQYF. Full variable domain (rest looked up from reference TRBV5-1 and TRBJ2-7): KAGVTQTPRYLIKTRGQQVTLSCSPISGHRSVSWYQQTPGQGLQFLFEYFSETQRNKGNFPGRFSGRQFSNSRSEMNVSTLELGDSALYLCASSFDRNSYEQYFGPGTRLTVT.

The chain carries TRBV10-3 and TRBJ2-7, with TRBD1 matching 7 bases. The CDR3 totals 15 residues. Per the germline V gene, CDR1 is ENHRY and CDR2 is SYGVKD. J lost 5 bases, V lost 4 bases, and 11 bases had no gene match. CDR3 amino acids: CAISGRDSNFHEQYF. In nucleotides, the CDR3 is TGTGCCATCAGTGGCCGGGACAGCAATTTCCACGAGCAGTACTTC.